These 18 T cell receptor beta chains came from one sample sequenced in a study of blood T cell repertoires in COVID-19. Sequencing was performed with immunoSEQ multiplex PCR; in TCRdb, only in-frame clones are kept and a portion is missing. Counted here are 200,000 to 250,000 clones, 70% to 90% occurring once; the ten biggest clones make up about 5%. Specimen: peripheral blood. The receptor source for this set is a middle-aged woman with acute or convalescent COVID-19.

This clone was seen only once. The rearrangement links TRBV6-5 to TRBJ2-5, with a weak D call TRBD2 (7 bases). With 7 bases removed from V and 6 bases from J, the gap between germline ends came to 15 bases. The CDR3 totals 13 residues. Germline V gives CDR1 MNHEY, CDR2 SVGAGI. The CDR3 loop reads CASNYRGAKTQYF. CDR3 DNA sequence: TGTGCCAGCAACTATCGGGGGGCTAAGACCCAGTACTTC.

V gene TRBV7-2 combines with J gene TRBJ1-5, with D perhaps TRBD1 (6 bases). This CDR3 is 16 amino acids long. Germline CDR1 SGHTA, CDR2 FQGNSA. V was clipped by 5 bases and J by 6 bases, with 20 bases between them. For the CDR3, the DNA is TGTGCCAGCAGCGAATGGGGGGGCGGCCTTTTTCAGCCCCAGCATTTT. Protein: CASSEWGGGLFQPQHF. Supplemented by reference TRBV7-2 and TRBJ1-5, the full variable domain reads GAGVSQSPSNKVTEKGKDVELRCDPISGHTALYWYRQSLGQGLEFLIYFQGNSAPDKSGLPSDRFSAERTGGSVSTLTIQRTQQEDSAVYLCASSEWGGGLFQPQHFGDGTRLSIL.

This rearrangement joins TRBV19 to TRBJ2-5; D not resolved. Trimming removed 3 bases at V and 1 base at J, with 9 bases between. CDR3 length equals 14 residues. Germline CDR1 reads LNHDA; CDR2 reads SQIVND (reference sequence). The CDR3 sequence is CASSIEAAQETQYF. CDR3 sequence (DNA): TGTGCCAGTAGTATTGAGGCGGCCCAAGAGACCCAGTACTTC.

The DNA of the CDR3 is TGTGCCAGCAGCTCTAGCGGGGGGGCGACCGGGGAGCTGTTTTTT. Translation: CASSSSGGATGELFF. V gene TRBV7-6 combines with J gene TRBJ2-2; TRBD2 matches 12 bases. Germline CDR1 reads SGHVS; CDR2 reads FNYEAQ. This CDR3 comprises 15 residues. V trimming: 4 bases; J trimming: 5 bases; junction bases outside the gene matches: 2.

V usage is TRBV6-5 and J usage is TRBJ1-2; no clear D. CDR1 is MNHEY, CDR2 SVGAGI, per germline. The germline V and J ends were trimmed by 0 bases and 2 bases, with 10 bases remaining between them. The CDR3 spans 15 residues. The CDR3 region is CASSYSFTENYGYTF. The CDR3 nucleotides are TGTGCCAGCAGTTACTCGTTTACAGAGAACTATGGCTACACCTTC.

CDR3 region: CASSHLGGSEKLFF. CDR3 nucleotides: TGTGCCAGTAGTCATCTTGGGGGCTCTGAAAAACTGTTTTTT. V and J are TRBV19 and TRBJ1-4, with TRBD1 as a possible D gene (6 bases). CDR1 and CDR2 from the germline V gene are LNHDA and SQIVND (reference sequence). Trimming took off 5 bases at V and 7 bases at J, with 14 bases between the two ends. CDR3 length: 14 residues.

This clone was detected once. Other DNA sequences of this sample code for an identical CDR3. The chain combines TRBV9 with TRBJ1-5; weak D call: TRBD1 (5 bases). The germline CDR1 and CDR2 sequences are SGDLS and YYNGEE. The CDR3 loop spans 14 amino acids. Trimming stripped 4 bases from V and 0 bases from J, with 8 bases between. The CDR3 sequence is CASSQGGSNQPQHF. As DNA, the CDR3 is TGTGCCAGCAGCCAGGGAGGTAGCAATCAGCCCCAGCATTTT.

The chain recombines TRBV7-4 with TRBJ1-1, with D possibly TRBD1 on 5 matching bases. The ends were cut back, 8 bases at V and 6 bases at J, with 22 bases in the middle. Germline V gives CDR1 SGHVT, CDR2 SQSDAQ. The CDR3 spans 15 residues. The CDR3 sequence: CASCDMPGREAEAFF. The DNA of the CDR3 is TGTGCCAGCTGTGATATGCCGGGCAGGGAGGCTGAAGCTTTCTTT.

This chain uses TRBV10-2 with TRBJ1-6, with 9 positions matching TRBD1. The CDR3 is 15 residues long. From germline, CDR1 is WSHSY and CDR2 SAAADI. Trimming took 5 bases from V and 7 from J; bases not matched to a gene: 6. CDR3 DNA: TGCGCCAGCAGTCATTTGACAGGGGGGAATTCACCCCTCCACTTT. Encoded protein: CASSHLTGGNSPLHF.

The chain carries TRBV18 and TRBJ1-2; weak D call: TRBD1 (6 bases). Trimming took 6 bases from V and 6 from J, leaving 11 bases between them. Germline CDR1 is KGHSH and CDR2 is LQKENI. The length of the CDR3 is 12 residues. Here the CDR3 DNA reads TGTGCCAGCTCGCCAGACAGGAATGGCTACACCTTC. It is translated as CASSPDRNGYTF.

The chain is built from TRBV7-9 and TRBJ2-6; D is undetermined. Germline V CDR1 and CDR2: SEHNR, FQNEAQ (reference sequence). This CDR3 has 12 residues. The ends were cut back, 6 bases at V and 3 bases at J, with 3 bases in the middle. The CDR3 protein is CASSIGANVLTF. In DNA, the CDR3 is TGTGCCAGCAGTATTGGGGCCAACGTCCTGACTTTC.

The chain is built from TRBV7-9 and TRBJ2-5, with D hard to call. Looked up from germline, CDR1 is SEHNR and CDR2 is FQNEAQ (reference sequence). V was shortened by 4 bases and J by 5 bases, with 14 bases between the two germline ends. The CDR3 spans 14 residues. CDR3 residues: CASSSGDRAETQYF. The CDR3 region has the DNA TGTGCCAGCAGCTCCGGTGATCGCGCGGAGACCCAGTACTTC.

The chain joins TRBV27 to TRBJ1-1, with D perhaps matching TRBD1 (6 bases). Germline V gives CDR1 MNHEY, CDR2 SMNVEV (reference sequence). V gave up 5 bases and J gave up 1 base, with 17 bases separating them. This CDR3 is built from 16 residues. The DNA of the CDR3 is TGTGCCAGCAGTCCCGAGATCGGCAGGGGGAACACTGAAGCTTTCTTT. It is translated as CASSPEIGRGNTEAFF.

In its sample, this clone was seen once. The chain joins TRBV19 to TRBJ2-7; D remains unclear. V was pared by 5 bases and J by 3 bases, with 11 bases between. The CDR3 extends over 13 amino acids. CDR1 and CDR2 from the germline V gene are LNHDA and SQIVND (reference sequence). The CDR3 is CASSAQANYEQYV. In DNA form, the CDR3 reads TGTGCCAGTAGTGCCCAGGCGAACTACGAGCAGTACGTC.

V usage is TRBV3-1 (or the pseudogene TRBV3-2) and J usage is TRBJ1-2; TRBD1 aligns across 11 bases. V trimming: 5 bases; J trimming: 5 bases; junction bases outside the gene matches: 7. Germline values: CDR1 LGHDT, CDR2 YNNKEL (reference sequence). This CDR3 is 15 amino acids long. CDR3 sequence: CASSIGQGALYGYTF. The CDR3 DNA reads as TGTGCCAGCAGCATAGGACAGGGGGCATTATATGGCTACACCTTC.

The chain joins TRBV29-1 to TRBJ1-2; 7 bases fit TRBD1. Germline V gives CDR1 SQVTM, CDR2 ANQGSEA. The CDR3 extends over 13 amino acids. Trimming removed 5 bases from V and 7 bases from J; junction bases left unmatched: 10. CDR3 nucleotides: TGCAGCGTTCTCGGAGACAGGGCCTCTGGCTACACCTTC. Translating it yields CSVLGDRASGYTF.

The rearrangement uses TRBV2 and TRBJ1-5, with 7 bases aligning to TRBD1. The CDR3 sequence is 16 residues long. The germline gives CDR1 SNHLY, CDR2 FYNNEI. The V gene end was trimmed by 4 bases and the J gene end by 2 bases; junction bases not matched to a gene: 8. This CDR3 reads CASSGVGGGGNQPQHF. CDR3 sequence (DNA): TGTGCCAGCAGTGGGGTAGGGGGCGGGGGCAATCAGCCCCAGCATTTT.

The chain couples TRBV6-5 to TRBJ1-1; TRBD1 matches 9 bases. The germline V gene has CDR1 MNHEY and CDR2 SVGAGI. The V gene end was trimmed by 0 bases and the J gene end by 7 bases; junction bases not matched to a gene: 6. The CDR3 loop spans 15 amino acids. The CDR3 coding sequence is TGTGCCAGCAGTTACTCGGGACAGGGAGACGGTGAAGCTTTCTTT. Its translation: CASSYSGQGDGEAFF.